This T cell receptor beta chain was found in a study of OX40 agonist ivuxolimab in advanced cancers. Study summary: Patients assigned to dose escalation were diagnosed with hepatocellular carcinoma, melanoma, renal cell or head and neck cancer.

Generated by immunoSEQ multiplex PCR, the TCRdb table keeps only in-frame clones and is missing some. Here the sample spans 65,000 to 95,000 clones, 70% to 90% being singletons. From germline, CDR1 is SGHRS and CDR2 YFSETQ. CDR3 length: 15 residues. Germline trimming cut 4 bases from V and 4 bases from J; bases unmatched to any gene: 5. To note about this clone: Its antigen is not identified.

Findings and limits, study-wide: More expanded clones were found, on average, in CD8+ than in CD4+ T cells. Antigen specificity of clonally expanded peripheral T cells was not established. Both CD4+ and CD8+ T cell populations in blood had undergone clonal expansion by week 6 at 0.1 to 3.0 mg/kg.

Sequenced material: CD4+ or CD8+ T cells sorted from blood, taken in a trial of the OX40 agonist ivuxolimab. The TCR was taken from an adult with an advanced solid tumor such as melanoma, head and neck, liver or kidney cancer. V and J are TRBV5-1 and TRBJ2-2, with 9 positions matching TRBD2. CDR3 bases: TGCGCCAGCAGCCCAGTAGCGGGAGTCACCGGGGAGCTGTTTTTT. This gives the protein CASSPVAGVTGELFF.